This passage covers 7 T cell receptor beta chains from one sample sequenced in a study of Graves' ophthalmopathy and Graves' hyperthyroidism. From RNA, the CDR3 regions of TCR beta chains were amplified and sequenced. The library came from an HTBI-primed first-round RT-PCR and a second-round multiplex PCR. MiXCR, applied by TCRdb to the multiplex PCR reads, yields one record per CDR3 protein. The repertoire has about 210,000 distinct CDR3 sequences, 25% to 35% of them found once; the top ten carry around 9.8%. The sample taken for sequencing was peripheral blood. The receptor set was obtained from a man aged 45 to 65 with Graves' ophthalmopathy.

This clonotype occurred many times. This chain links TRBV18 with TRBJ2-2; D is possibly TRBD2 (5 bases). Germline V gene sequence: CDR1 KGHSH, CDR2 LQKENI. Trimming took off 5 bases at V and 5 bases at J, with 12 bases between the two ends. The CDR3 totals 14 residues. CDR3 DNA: TGTGCCAGCTCAACTCTAACTAGAACCGGGGAGCTGTTTTTT. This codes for CASSTLTRTGELFF.

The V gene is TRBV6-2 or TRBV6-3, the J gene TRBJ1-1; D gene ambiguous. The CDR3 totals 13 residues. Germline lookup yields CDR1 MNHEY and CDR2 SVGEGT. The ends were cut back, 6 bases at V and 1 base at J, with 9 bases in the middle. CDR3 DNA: TGTGCCAGCAGAGGCGACGGGAACACTGAAGCTTTCTTT. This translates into CASRGDGNTEAFF.

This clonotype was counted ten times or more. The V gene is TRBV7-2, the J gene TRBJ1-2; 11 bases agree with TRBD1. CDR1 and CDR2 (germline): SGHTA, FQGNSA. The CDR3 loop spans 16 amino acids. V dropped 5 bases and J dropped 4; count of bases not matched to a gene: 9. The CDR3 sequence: CASSNPGQGAVYGYTF. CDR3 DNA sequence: TGTGCCAGCAGCAACCCAGGACAGGGGGCTGTCTATGGCTACACCTTC.

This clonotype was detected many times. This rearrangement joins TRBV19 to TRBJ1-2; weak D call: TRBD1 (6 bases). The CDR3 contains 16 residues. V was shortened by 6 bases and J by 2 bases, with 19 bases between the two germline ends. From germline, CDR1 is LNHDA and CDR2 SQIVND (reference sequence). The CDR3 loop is CASRPLPGGANYGYTF. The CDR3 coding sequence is TGTGCCAGTAGGCCTTTGCCGGGGGGCGCGAACTATGGCTACACCTTC.

The CDR3 nucleotides are TGCGCCAGCAGCTCCCAAGCGGGAGGCAACACCCACGAGCAGTACTTC. Translated, it gives CASSSQAGGNTHEQYF. The chain employs TRBV5-1 and TRBJ2-7; 9 bases fit TRBD2. There are 16 residues in the CDR3. The J segment lost 5 bases and the V segment lost 3 bases, leaving 12 bases of the junction unmatched. Germline V gene sequence: CDR1 SGHRS, CDR2 YFSETQ.

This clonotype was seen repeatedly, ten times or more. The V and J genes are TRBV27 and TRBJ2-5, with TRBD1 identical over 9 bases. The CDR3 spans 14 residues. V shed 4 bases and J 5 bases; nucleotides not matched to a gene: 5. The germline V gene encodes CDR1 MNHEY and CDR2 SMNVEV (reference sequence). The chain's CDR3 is CASSSDRGSETQYF. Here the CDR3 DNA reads TGTGCCAGCAGTTCCGACAGGGGGTCGGAGACCCAGTACTTC.

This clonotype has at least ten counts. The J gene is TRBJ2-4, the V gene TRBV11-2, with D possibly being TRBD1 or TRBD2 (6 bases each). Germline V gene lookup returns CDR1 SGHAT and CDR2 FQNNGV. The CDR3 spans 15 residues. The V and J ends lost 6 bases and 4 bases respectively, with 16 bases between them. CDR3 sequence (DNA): TGTGCCAGCAGAAGTTTAAGGGGGGCTAAAAACATTCAGTACTTC. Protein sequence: CASRSLRGAKNIQYF.